Here is one TCR beta chain with its context. The antigen remains unidentified. This specimen belongs to a study of cytomegalovirus exposure and HLA in healthy donors. With 60 Vbeta and 13 Jbeta primers, the PCR was carried out. Here immunoSEQ multiplex PCR was the method, and the copy in TCRdb shows in-frame clones only, minus some. Of 150,000 to 200,000 clones in the sample, approximately 86% were seen once. Looked up from germline, CDR1 is MDHEN and CDR2 is SYDVKM. Trimming cost V 2 bases and J 1 base, with 8 bases left between them. There are 14 residues in the CDR3. General study findings and limits: A list of 164 TCR beta chains associated with cytomegalovirus was given. Near-uniform donor sequencing depth was presumed by presence/absence analyses. In an earlier analysis, in 587 donors, most V segments appeared productive either ~87% or ~30% of the time. CMV serostatus was the sole immune exposure information available.

The chain is built from TRBV28 and TRBJ1-2; unclear D gene. The sequence was collected from a woman younger than 30 in good health and CMV-seronegative. Sequenced input: PBMCs. CDR3 nucleotides: TGTGCCAGCAGTTTAGTGCGTCTTAACTATGGCTACACCTTC. Translating it yields CASSLVRLNYGYTF.